Below are 20 T cell receptor beta chains sequenced from a single sample in a study of control samples from healthy donors and cancer patients (dated by TCRdb to 2020 to 2022). Library creation used the immunoSEQ multiplex PCR assay. This is the immuneACCESS table as TCRdb keeps it, with only in-frame sequences that have V and J called. A part of the clones is gone; compared with another copy, unresolved V genes explain less than half, and the rest is unexplained. The sample contains about 130,000 clones, less than 95% of them found a single time. Around 8.1% of the sample rests with the top ten. The sequencing sample was made of blood. The source is a man aged 18 to 29 in good health.

The chain is built from TRBV18 and TRBJ1-3; 7 bases match TRBD1. This CDR3 spans 16 amino acids. V was pared by 0 bases and J by 6 bases, with 8 bases of the junction left unmatched. From germline, CDR1 is KGHSH and CDR2 LQKENI. The DNA for the CDR3 is TGTGCCAGCTCACCACCGGTAGGACAGGTGACAAACACCATATATTTT. It is translated as CASSPPVGQVTNTIYF. Variable domain in full (rest from reference TRBV18 and TRBJ1-3): NAGVMQNPRHLVRRRGQEARLRCSPMKGHSHVYWYRQLPEEGLKFMVYLQKENIIDESGMPKERFSAEFPKEGPSILRIQQVVRGDSAAYFCASSPPVGQVTNTIYFGEGSWLTVV.

The chain combines TRBV9 with TRBJ1-2; the D gene is possibly TRBD1 (6 bases). The length of the CDR3 is 14 residues. The germline gives CDR1 SGDLS, CDR2 YYNGEE. V gave up 4 bases and J gave up 2 bases, with 12 bases separating them. The CDR3 nucleotides are TGTGCCAGCAGCCCCAACAGGGAAAACTATGGCTACACCTTC. Translation gives CASSPNRENYGYTF.

The chain combines TRBV27 with TRBJ2-1, with 7 positions matching TRBD2. Germline V gene data show CDR1 as MNHEY and CDR2 as SMNVEV (reference sequence). Unmatched junction bases numbered 11, after V lost 8 bases and J lost 4 bases. The CDR3 has 15 amino acids. The CDR3 sequence: CASYWFSAGYNEQFF. The CDR3 DNA reads as TGTGCCAGCTATTGGTTTTCAGCGGGGTACAATGAGCAGTTCTTC.

This clone occurred a few times. The J gene is TRBJ2-3, the V gene TRBV19; 8 bases align to TRBD1. Germline V gene lookup returns CDR1 LNHDA and CDR2 SQIVND (reference sequence). V trimming: 4 bases; J trimming: 2 bases; junction bases outside the gene matches: 2. This CDR3 comprises 14 residues. CDR3 nucleotide sequence: TGTGCCAGTAGTACGGACAGGGTCACAGATACGCAGTATTTT. This sequence encodes CASSTDRVTDTQYF.

V gene TRBV2 combines with J gene TRBJ2-7, with TRBD1 matching 7 bases. This CDR3 has 16 residues. The junction had 15 bases not matched to a gene; V was cut back by 4 bases and J by 6 bases. Germline values: CDR1 SNHLY, CDR2 FYNNEI. The CDR3 bases are TGTGCCAGCAGTGGAGCTATATGGGACAGCTACCCCGAGCAGTACTTC. Protein product: CASSGAIWDSYPEQYF.

This clone was picked up one time. The rearrangement links TRBV11-2 to TRBJ1-1, with D maybe TRBD1 (5 bases). The CDR3 sequence is 13 residues long. V gave up 5 bases and J gave up 5 bases, with 12 bases separating them. Germline V gene lookup returns CDR1 SGHAT and CDR2 FQNNGV. CDR3 amino acids: CASSLGVRTEAFF. CDR3 DNA: TGTGCCAGCAGCCTAGGGGTTAGGACTGAAGCTTTCTTT.

The V and J genes are TRBV30 and TRBJ1-6; 7 positions match TRBD1. V lost 2 bases to trimming and J lost 8 bases; unmatched junction nucleotides: 24. Germline-derived CDR1 and CDR2 are GTSNPN and SVGIG (reference sequence). The length of the CDR3 is 20 residues. CDR3 region: CAWSLVGLVQGGKKDSPLHF. CDR3 in DNA: TGTGCCTGGAGTTTAGTAGGCCTCGTGCAGGGGGGTAAAAAGGATTCACCCCTCCACTTT.

V and J are TRBV6-5 and TRBJ2-2; D is undetermined. V was trimmed by 4 bases and J by 3 bases, leaving 15 bases between them. The CDR3 covers 16 residues. The germline CDR1 and CDR2 sequences are MNHEY and SVGAGI. The CDR3 protein is CASSLGQPLHTGELFF. The CDR3 DNA reads as TGTGCCAGCAGTTTGGGTCAGCCTCTCCACACCGGGGAGCTGTTTTTT.

The V and J genes are TRBV4-2 and TRBJ2-1; TRBD2 matches 9 bases. Germline-derived CDR1 and CDR2 are LGHNA and YNFKEQ. The CDR3 contains 15 residues. With V trimmed by 1 base and J by 8 bases, 6 bases remained unmatched. The CDR3, as DNA: TGTGCCAGCAGCCAAGGGAGCGGGGGGTCGGATGAGCAGTTCTTC. Encoded protein: CASSQGSGGSDEQFF.

The chain recombines TRBV6-1 with TRBJ1-5; the D is unclear. The CDR3 sequence is 14 residues long. Germline V gene lookup returns CDR1 MNHNS and CDR2 SASEGT. V was pared by 2 bases and J by 4 bases, with 9 bases between. DNA for the CDR3: TGTGCCAGCAGTGAATCACGTGCGAATCAGCCCCAGCATTTT. This sequence encodes CASSESRANQPQHF.

This clone came up once. This chain uses TRBV7-9 with TRBJ1-2; possibly TRBD1 for D (5 bases). The CDR3 covers 16 residues. With 5 bases removed from V and 5 bases from J, the gap between germline ends came to 21 bases. Germline loops: CDR1 SEHNR, CDR2 FQNEAQ (reference sequence). Written as DNA, the CDR3 is TGTGCCAGCAGCGAATCGACATCGGGGCTAGGGTATGGCTACACCTTC. Amino acid sequence: CASSESTSGLGYGYTF.

The chain employs TRBV12-3 or TRBV12-4 and TRBJ1-5, with no clear D. This CDR3 region has 13 residues. With 6 bases removed from V and 0 bases from J, the gap between germline ends came to 6 bases. CDR3 bases: TGTGCCAGCAGAGAGGATAGCAATCAGCCCCAGCATTTT. This codes for CASREDSNQPQHF.

This chain uses TRBV10-1 with TRBJ2-3, with 7 bases matching TRBD1. From germline, CDR1 is WNHNN and CDR2 SYGVQD (reference sequence). Trimming cost V 0 bases and J 6 bases; bases outside gene matches: 3. The CDR3 sequence is 14 residues long. The CDR3, as DNA: TGCGCCAGCAGTGAGTCGGGGACAGAGGATACGCAGTATTTT. Amino acid sequence: CASSESGTEDTQYF.

The chain recombines TRBV12-5 with TRBJ2-2; D not resolved. This CDR3 contains 17 residues. Germline CDR1 and CDR2: LGHNT and FRNRAP. Trimming cost V 0 bases and J 1 base, with 12 bases left between them. CDR3 amino acids: CASGLVPVGGNTGELFF. The CDR3 DNA reads as TGTGCTAGTGGTTTGGTACCAGTAGGCGGGAACACCGGGGAGCTGTTTTTT.

This clone was seen a single time. This chain uses TRBV3-1 (or the pseudogene TRBV3-2) with TRBJ1-1; 9 nucleotides agree with TRBD1. Germline lookup yields CDR1 LGHDT and CDR2 YNNKEL (reference sequence). Germline trimming cut 4 bases from V and 3 bases from J; bases unmatched to any gene: 6. The CDR3 contains 15 residues. The CDR3 sequence is CASSLDRDRDTEAFF. DNA of the CDR3: TGTGCCAGCAGCCTTGACCGGGACAGGGACACTGAAGCTTTCTTT.

This clone was recorded a few times. The chain employs TRBV15 and TRBJ2-3; D is perhaps TRBD2 (5 bases). Trimming took off 1 base at V and 4 bases at J, with 9 bases between the two ends. The CDR3 has 14 residues. Germline V lookup: CDR1 LNHNV, CDR2 YYDKDF (reference sequence). The CDR3 spells CATSRGTEADTQYF. The DNA of the CDR3 is TGTGCCACCAGCAGAGGAACGGAGGCAGATACGCAGTATTTT.

This chain connects TRBV15 to TRBJ2-7, with 8 positions matching TRBD1. The J segment lost 1 base and the V segment lost 2 bases, leaving 4 bases of the junction unmatched. CDR1 is LNHNV, CDR2 YYDKDF, per germline (reference sequence). The CDR3 totals 15 residues. Here the CDR3 DNA reads TGTGCCACCAGCAGATCCCAGGGGGCTTCCTACGAGCAGTACTTC. Amino acid sequence: CATSRSQGASYEQYF.

V gene TRBV5-1 combines with J gene TRBJ2-7; maybe TRBD1 (6 bases). Trimming took 0 bases from V and 5 from J, leaving 15 bases between them. The V gene's germline CDR1 is SGHRS and CDR2 YFSETQ. This CDR3 has 15 residues. The CDR3 region is CASSLVGTGSHEQYF. The DNA of the CDR3 is TGCGCCAGCAGCTTGGTGGGTACAGGGTCCCACGAGCAGTACTTC.

The chain uses TRBV7-3 and TRBJ1-2; a weak D match, TRBD1 (6 bases). This CDR3 contains 13 residues. Between the trimmed V and J ends, which lost 2 bases and 4 bases, there was a span of 8 bases. The germline V gene has CDR1 SGHTA and CDR2 FQGTGA. The CDR3 spells CASSLDRSYGYTF. CDR3 DNA sequence: TGTGCCAGCAGCTTAGACAGGAGCTATGGCTACACCTTC.

The chain carries TRBV2 and TRBJ1-2; possibly TRBD1 for D (5 bases). The CDR3 is 14 amino acids. The germline CDR1 and CDR2 sequences are SNHLY and FYNNEI. The V and J ends lost 5 bases and 2 bases respectively, with 12 bases between them. Here the CDR3 reads CASSSTADNYGYTF. The CDR3 DNA sequence: TGTGCCAGCAGTTCGACAGCCGACAACTATGGCTACACCTTC. Variable domain in full (rest from reference TRBV2 and TRBJ1-2): EPEVTQTPSHQVTQMGQEVILRCVPISNHLYFYWYRQILGQKVEFLVSFYNNEISEKSEIFDDQFSVERPDGSNFTLKIRSTKLEDSAMYFCASSSTADNYGYTFGSGTRLTVV.